Shown below are 10 T cell receptor beta chains from a single sample sequenced in a study of T cells in Graves' hyperthyroidism and ophthalmopathy. Amplified TCR beta CDR3 regions derived from RNA transcripts. First-round RT-PCR with HTBI primers amplified the TCR CDR3 region. TCRdb reanalysed the multiplex PCR reads using MiXCR and keeps one entry per CDR3 protein. Here the sample spans fewer than 550,000 distinct CDR3 sequences, around 14% being singletons. Sequencing was done on a sample of blood. The source is a young woman with Graves' hyperthyroidism.

There are many counts of this clonotype. This chain joins TRBV9 and TRBJ1-1; D uncertain. Per germline, CDR1 SGDLS and CDR2 YYNGEE. The ends were cut back, 2 bases at V and 3 bases at J, with 20 bases in the middle. The CDR3 contains 17 residues. The CDR3 loop is CASSVDPGFFSDTEAFF. The CDR3 bases are TGTGCCAGCAGCGTCGACCCGGGCTTCTTCTCGGACACTGAAGCTTTCTTT.

This clonotype was counted many times. The CDR3 here is CASSLGQGVGNEQYF. In nucleotides, the CDR3 is TGTGCCAGCAGCTTGGGACAGGGAGTTGGGAACGAGCAGTACTTC. V and J are TRBV5-5 and TRBJ2-7, with TRBD1 matching 7 bases. Germline V CDR1 and CDR2: SGHKS, YYEKEE (reference sequence). Unmatched junction bases numbered 8, after V lost 0 bases and J lost 5 bases. This CDR3 has 15 amino acids.

The table lists this clonotype with many counts. The CDR3 sequence is CASTGSYEQYF. In DNA, the CDR3 is TGTGCCAGTACTGGGTCCTACGAGCAGTACTTC. The rearrangement uses TRBV7-9 and TRBJ2-7; no clear D gene. In germline, CDR1 is SEHNR, CDR2 FQNEAQ (reference sequence). V lost 9 bases and J lost 1, with 7 bases in between. The CDR3 has 11 residues.

This clonotype was counted only a few times. The chain carries TRBV6-1 and TRBJ2-5, with TRBD2 matching 11 bases. CDR1 and CDR2 from the germline V gene are MNHNS and SASEGT. This CDR3 is built from 15 residues. The V gene end was trimmed by 5 bases and the J gene end by 5 bases; junction bases not matched to a gene: 7. CDR3 bases: TGTGCCAGCAGTTTTGTAGCGGGGGGGCGGGAGACCCAGTACTTC. Residues: CASSFVAGGRETQYF.

The J gene is TRBJ2-7, the V gene TRBV6-2 or TRBV6-3; no clear D. The CDR3 is made up of 13 amino acids. The V and J ends lost 5 bases and 3 bases respectively, with 11 bases between them. Germline assignment: CDR1 MNHEY and CDR2 SVGEGT. In nucleotides, the CDR3 is TGTGCCAGCAGTCGGGCCGTGTTCTACGAGCAGTACTTC. Its translation is CASSRAVFYEQYF.

The table lists this clonotype with many counts. CDR3 sequence: CASKESGRGNTGELFF. The CDR3 DNA reads TGTGCCAGCAAGGAGAGCGGGAGGGGGAACACCGGGGAGCTGTTTTTT. The chain has TRBV6-1 and TRBJ2-2, with 10 bases identical to TRBD2. The CDR3 covers 16 residues. CDR1 is MNHNS and CDR2 is SASEGT in the germline V gene. V lost 7 bases to trimming and J lost 1 base; unmatched junction nucleotides: 6.

The table lists this clonotype with many counts. The rearrangement joins TRBV12-3 or TRBV12-4 to TRBJ2-3; weak D call: TRBD2 (5 bases). CDR3 length: 16 residues. V was cut by 6 bases and J by 0 bases, with 16 bases left in between. CDR3 DNA: TGTGCCAGCAGCCAAAGAGGGTGGGGAAGCACAGATACGCAGTATTTT. This sequence encodes CASSQRGWGSTDTQYF.

This clonotype was counted a few times. Possible read error: a much larger clone is one base away. The rearrangement joins TRBV2 to TRBJ1-2, with no clear D. CDR3 length: 13 amino acids. CDR1 SNHLY and CDR2 FYNNEI come from the germline V gene. Trimming took 4 bases from V and 4 from J, leaving 10 bases between them. In nucleotides, the CDR3 is TGTGCCAGCAGTGCCGCAGCTCCCTATGGCTACACCTTC. Its translation is CASSAAAPYGYTF.

This clonotype was picked up one time. The V gene is TRBV7-2, the J gene TRBJ1-1; 7 nucleotides match TRBD1. V lost 5 bases to trimming and J lost 5 bases; unmatched junction nucleotides: 8. CDR3 length equals 14 residues. Germline CDR1 reads SGHTA; CDR2 reads FQGNSA. The CDR3 nucleotides are TGTGCCAGCAGCGCCCGGGACAGTCGAACTGAAGCTTTCTTT. This codes for CASSARDSRTEAFF. Looking up the rest from reference TRBV7-2 and TRBJ1-1 gives the full variable domain: GAGVSQSPSNKVTEKGKDVELRCDPISGHTALYWYRQSLGQGLEFLIYFQGNSAPDKSGLPSDRFSAERTGGSVSTLTIQRTQQEDSAVYLCASSARDSRTEAFFGQGTRLTVV.

With respect to this clonotype: One base away lies a much larger clone, so this may be a sequencing read error. The chain recombines TRBV2 with TRBJ1-1, with 12 nucleotides matching TRBD1. The CDR3 length is 12 residues. CDR1 SNHLY and CDR2 FYNNEI come from the germline V gene. V was pared by 5 bases and J by 11 bases, with 3 bases of the junction left unmatched. The CDR3 nucleotides are TGTGCCAGCAGTAGGGACAGGGGGCGGGCTTTCTTT. It translates to CASSRDRGRAFF.